This T cell receptor beta chain was sequenced during a study of beta chain features in type 1 diabetes. Study results and caveats: At VDJ recombination sites, type 1 diabetes patients had fewer insertions and more deleted nucleotides. Among patients, naive, central memory and Treg TCRB repertoires appeared more similar than among healthy donors.

V was pared by 7 bases and J by 9 bases, with 16 bases between. The CDR3 is made up of 13 amino acids. Germline V gene data show CDR1 as SQVTM and CDR2 as ANQGSEA. Regarding this clone: No antigen is known for it.

Sorting based on CD45RO/CCR7/CD25/CD127/CD95/CD27 separated CD4+ naive, central memory, regulatory and stem cell-like memory cells. Expressed TCRB transcripts were sequenced because the isolated RNA had all been reverse transcribed beforehand. An average of around 3.4 million reads was obtained for naive, central memory and regulatory T cell samples. Assay: immunoSEQ multiplex PCR; the TCRdb copy retains only in-frame clones and omits some. The profile covers around 430,000 clones, with approximately 28% appearing a single time and 0.05% to 0.065% taken by the ten largest. The clonotype was recovered from a man between 18 and 35 years old in good health. The chain employs TRBV29-1 and TRBJ1-6; no reliable D call. The sample was naive CD4+ T cells from blood. CDR3 amino acids: CSAVVGVGSPLHF. The CDR3 region has the DNA TGCAGCGCCGTTGTCGGGGTTGGTTCACCCCTCCACTTT.